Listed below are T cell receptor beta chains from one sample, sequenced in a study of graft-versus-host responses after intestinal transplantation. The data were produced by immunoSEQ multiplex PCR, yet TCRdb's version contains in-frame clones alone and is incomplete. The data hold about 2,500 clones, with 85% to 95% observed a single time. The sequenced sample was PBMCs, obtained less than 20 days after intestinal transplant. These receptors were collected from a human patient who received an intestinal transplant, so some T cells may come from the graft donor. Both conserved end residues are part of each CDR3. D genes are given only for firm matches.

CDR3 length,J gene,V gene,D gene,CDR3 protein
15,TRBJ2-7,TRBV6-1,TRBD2,CASSETSGGGNEQYF
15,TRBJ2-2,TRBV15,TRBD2,CATSRTSGGAGELFF
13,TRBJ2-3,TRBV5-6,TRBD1,CASKQGNTDTQYF
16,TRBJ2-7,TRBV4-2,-,CASSQEGAGGPHEQYF
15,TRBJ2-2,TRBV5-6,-,CASSLFRAGAGELFF
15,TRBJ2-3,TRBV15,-,CATSGGAGLRDTQYF
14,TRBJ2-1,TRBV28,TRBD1,CASSLGTGYNEQFF
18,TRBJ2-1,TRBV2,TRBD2,CASSRVSGGQGAYNEQFF
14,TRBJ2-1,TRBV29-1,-,CSVAYRGRYNEQFF
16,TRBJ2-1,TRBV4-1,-,CASSQDGGEGGNEQFF
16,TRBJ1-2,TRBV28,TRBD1,CASSSPGTGREYGYTF
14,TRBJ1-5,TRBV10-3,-,CAIREGGTNQPQHF
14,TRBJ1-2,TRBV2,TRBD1,CASRPSGQGLESTF
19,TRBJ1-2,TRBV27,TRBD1,CASSLRGVVGTGGRYGYTF
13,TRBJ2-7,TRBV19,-,CASSPPGDYEQYF
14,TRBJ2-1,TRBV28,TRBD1,CASSHPDRGNEQFF
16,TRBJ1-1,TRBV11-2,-,CASSLRVQGWIPEAFF
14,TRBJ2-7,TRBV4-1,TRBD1,CASSLGQGANEQYF
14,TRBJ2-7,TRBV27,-,CASRGAGSSYEQYF
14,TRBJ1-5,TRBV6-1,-,CAIEQGSSNQPQHF
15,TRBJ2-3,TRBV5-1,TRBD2,CASSFAGGRTDTQYF
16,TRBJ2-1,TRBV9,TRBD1,CASSVGWTGAGDEQFF
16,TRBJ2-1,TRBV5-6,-,CASSLAATATYNEQFF
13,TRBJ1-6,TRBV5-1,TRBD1,CASSRTGASPLHF
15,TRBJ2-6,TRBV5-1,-,CASSLQSSGANVLTF
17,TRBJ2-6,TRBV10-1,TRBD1,CASRARDRTSGANVLTF
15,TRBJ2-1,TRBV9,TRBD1,CASSVGDRKVDEQFF
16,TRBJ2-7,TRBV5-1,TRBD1,CASSGTGQAFSYEQYF
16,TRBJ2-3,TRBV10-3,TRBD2,CAISETSGGAPDTQYF
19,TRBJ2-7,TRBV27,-,CASSLFWPPSRPTTNEQYF
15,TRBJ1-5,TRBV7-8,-,CASSLGRVGNQPQHF
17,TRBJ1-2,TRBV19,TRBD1,CASSPRTGVKTNYGYTF
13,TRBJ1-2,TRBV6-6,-,CASRSKGVYGYTF
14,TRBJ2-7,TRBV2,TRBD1,CATRLVDRGHEQYF
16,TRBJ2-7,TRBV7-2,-,CASSPPWRNHSYEQYF
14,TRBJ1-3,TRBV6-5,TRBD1,CASTTGGSGNTIYF
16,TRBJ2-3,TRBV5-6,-,CASSLIEGLGTDTQYF
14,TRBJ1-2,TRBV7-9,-,CASSWDGGDYGYTF
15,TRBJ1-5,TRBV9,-,CASSVDGGSNQPQHF
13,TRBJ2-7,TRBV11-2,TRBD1,CASSLGTGYEQYF
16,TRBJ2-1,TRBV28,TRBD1,CASSRWTGRTYNEQFF
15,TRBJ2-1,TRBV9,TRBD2,CASSQGTSGYNEQFF
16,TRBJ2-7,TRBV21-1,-,CASSKGSSGGTYEQYF
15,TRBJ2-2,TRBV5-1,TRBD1,CASSSRTGNTGELFF
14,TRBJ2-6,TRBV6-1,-,CASSDNSGANVLTF
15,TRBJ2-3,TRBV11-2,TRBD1,CASSNRDRGTDTQYF
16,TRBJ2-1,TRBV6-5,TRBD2,CASSYSGSGGSDEQFF
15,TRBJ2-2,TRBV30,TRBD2,CAWSDERGNTGELFF
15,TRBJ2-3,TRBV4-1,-,CASSQGRVPGDTQYF
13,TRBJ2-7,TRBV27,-,CASSEGSAYEQYF
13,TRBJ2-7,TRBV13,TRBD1,CASSHGTGDQQYF
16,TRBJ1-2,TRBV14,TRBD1,CASSQQPTGGGRGYTF
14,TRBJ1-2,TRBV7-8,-,CASSLGQGGYGYTF
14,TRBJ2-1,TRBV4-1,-,CASSQHPQGHEQFF
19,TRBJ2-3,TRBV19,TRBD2,CASSRKRLAGAPEGDTQYF
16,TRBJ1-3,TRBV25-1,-,CASSANPGISGNTIYF
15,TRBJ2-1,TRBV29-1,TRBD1,CSVEGGDREVNEQFF
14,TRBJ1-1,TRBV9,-,CASSSGAESTEAFF